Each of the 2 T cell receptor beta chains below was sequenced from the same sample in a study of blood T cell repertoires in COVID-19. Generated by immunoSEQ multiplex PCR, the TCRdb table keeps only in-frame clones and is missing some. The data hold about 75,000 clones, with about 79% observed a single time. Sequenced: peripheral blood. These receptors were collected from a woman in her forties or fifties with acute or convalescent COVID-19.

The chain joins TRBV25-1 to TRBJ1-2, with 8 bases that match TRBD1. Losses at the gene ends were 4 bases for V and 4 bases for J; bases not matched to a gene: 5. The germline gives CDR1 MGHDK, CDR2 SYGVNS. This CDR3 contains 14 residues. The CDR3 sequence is CASSGGTGLYGYTF. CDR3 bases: TGTGCCAGCAGTGGCGGGACAGGCCTCTATGGCTACACCTTC.

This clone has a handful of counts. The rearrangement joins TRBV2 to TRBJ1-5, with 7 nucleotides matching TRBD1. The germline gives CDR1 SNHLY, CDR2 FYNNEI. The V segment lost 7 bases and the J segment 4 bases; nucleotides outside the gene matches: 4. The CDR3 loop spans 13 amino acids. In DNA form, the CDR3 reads TGTGCCAGCAACAGGGGAAAAAATCAGCCCCAGCATTTT. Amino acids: CASNRGKNQPQHF.